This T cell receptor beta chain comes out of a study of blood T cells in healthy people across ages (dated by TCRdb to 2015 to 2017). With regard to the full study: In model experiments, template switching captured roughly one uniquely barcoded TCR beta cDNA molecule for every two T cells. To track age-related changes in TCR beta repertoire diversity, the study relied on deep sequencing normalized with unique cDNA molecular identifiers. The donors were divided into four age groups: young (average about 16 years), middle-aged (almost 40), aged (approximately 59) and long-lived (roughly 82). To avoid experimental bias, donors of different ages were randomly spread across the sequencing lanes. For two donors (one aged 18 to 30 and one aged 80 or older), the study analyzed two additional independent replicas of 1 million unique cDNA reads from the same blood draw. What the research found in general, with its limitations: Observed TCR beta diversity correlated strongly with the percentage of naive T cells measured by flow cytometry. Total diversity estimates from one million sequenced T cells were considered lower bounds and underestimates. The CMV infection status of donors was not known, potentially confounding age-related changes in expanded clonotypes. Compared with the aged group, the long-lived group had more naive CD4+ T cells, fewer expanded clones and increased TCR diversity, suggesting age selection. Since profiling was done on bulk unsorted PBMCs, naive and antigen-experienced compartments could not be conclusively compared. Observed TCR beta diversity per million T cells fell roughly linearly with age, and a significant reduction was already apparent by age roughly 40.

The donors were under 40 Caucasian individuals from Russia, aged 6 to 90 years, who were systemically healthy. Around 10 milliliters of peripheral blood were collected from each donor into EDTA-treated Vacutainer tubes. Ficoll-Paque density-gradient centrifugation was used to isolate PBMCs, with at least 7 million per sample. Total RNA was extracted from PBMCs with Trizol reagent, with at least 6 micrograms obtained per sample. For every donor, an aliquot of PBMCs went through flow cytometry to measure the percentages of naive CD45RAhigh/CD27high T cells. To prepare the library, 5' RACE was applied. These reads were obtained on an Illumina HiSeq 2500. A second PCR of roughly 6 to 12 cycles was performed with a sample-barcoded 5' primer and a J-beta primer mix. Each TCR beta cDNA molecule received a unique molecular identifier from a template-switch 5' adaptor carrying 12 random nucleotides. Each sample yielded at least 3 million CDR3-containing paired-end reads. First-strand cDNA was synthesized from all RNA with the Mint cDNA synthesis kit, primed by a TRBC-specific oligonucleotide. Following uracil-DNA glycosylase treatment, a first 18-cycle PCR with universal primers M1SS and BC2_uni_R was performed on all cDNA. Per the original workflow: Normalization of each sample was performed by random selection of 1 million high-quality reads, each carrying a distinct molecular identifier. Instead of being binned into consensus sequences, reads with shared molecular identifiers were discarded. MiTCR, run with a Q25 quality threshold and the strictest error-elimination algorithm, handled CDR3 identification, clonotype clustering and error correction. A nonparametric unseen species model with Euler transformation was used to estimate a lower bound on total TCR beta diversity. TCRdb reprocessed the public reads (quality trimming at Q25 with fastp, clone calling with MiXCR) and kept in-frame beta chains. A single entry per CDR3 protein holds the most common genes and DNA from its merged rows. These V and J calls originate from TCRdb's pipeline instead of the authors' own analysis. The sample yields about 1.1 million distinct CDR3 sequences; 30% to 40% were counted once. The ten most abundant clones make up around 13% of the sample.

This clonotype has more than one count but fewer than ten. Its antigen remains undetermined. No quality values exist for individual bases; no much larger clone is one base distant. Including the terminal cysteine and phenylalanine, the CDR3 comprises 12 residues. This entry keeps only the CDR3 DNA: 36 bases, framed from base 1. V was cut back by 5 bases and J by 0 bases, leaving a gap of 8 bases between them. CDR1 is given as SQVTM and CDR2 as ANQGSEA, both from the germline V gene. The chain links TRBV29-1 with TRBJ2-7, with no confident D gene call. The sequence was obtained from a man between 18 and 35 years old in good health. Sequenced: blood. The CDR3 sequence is CSVKESSYEQYF. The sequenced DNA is TGCAGCGTTAAGGAAAGCTCCTACGAGCAGTACTTC.